Following are 25 T cell receptor beta chains from one sample sequenced in a study of cytomegalovirus exposure and HLA in healthy donors. Sequencing used immunoSEQ multiplex PCR; TCRdb keeps in-frame clones, though not all of them. The data show about 150,000 clones, about 94% seen once. Sample: PBMCs. These receptors came from a young man in good health and CMV-seropositive.

V usage is TRBV5-1 and J usage is TRBJ1-1, with D perhaps TRBD1 (5 bases). Germline CDR1 reads SGHRS; CDR2 reads YFSETQ. The V end lost 4 bases, the J end lost 1 base, and 8 bases lay between the germline ends. The CDR3 extends over 13 amino acids. The CDR3 DNA sequence: TGCGCCAGCAGCGTCGACAGGAACACTGAAGCTTTCTTT. Protein product: CASSVDRNTEAFF.

The chain combines TRBV5-4 with TRBJ2-2; 9 positions match TRBD2. Germline V gene lookup returns CDR1 SGHNT and CDR2 YYREEE (reference sequence). The CDR3 has 16 amino acids. V lost 4 bases and J lost 1; bases outside the gene matches: 5. CDR3 sequence: CASSPTSGQNTGELFF. In DNA form, the CDR3 reads TGTGCCAGCAGCCCGACTAGCGGCCAGAACACCGGGGAGCTGTTTTTT. Combining the CDR3 with reference TRBV5-4 and TRBJ2-2 gives the whole variable domain ETGVTQSPTHLIKTRGQQVTLRCSSQSGHNTVSWYQQALGQGPQFIFQYYREEENGRGNFPPRFSGLQFPNYSSELNVNALELDDSALYLCASSPTSGQNTGELFFGEGSRLTVL.

The chain employs TRBV11-2 and TRBJ1-1; D is ambiguous. The CDR3 runs 13 residues. Trimming cost V 2 bases and J 1 base, with 5 bases left between them. The V gene's germline CDR1 is SGHAT and CDR2 FQNNGV. The CDR3 sequence: CASSLWQNTEAFF. The CDR3 nucleotides read TGTGCCAGCAGCTTATGGCAGAACACTGAAGCTTTCTTT.

This chain uses TRBV7-6 with TRBJ2-3; TRBD2 matches at 11 bases. CDR1 SGHVS and CDR2 FNYEAQ come from the germline V gene. V lost 1 base and J lost 3; bases outside the gene matches: 9. CDR3 length equals 18 residues. CDR3 residues: CASSLGGLAAGETDTQYF. The CDR3 DNA is TGTGCCAGCAGCTTAGGGGGACTAGCGGCCGGGGAGACAGATACGCAGTATTTT.

The chain is built from TRBV18 and TRBJ2-3; TRBD2 might be the D (5 bases). With 2 bases removed from V and 0 bases from J, the gap between germline ends came to 12 bases. There are 16 residues in the CDR3. Per the germline V gene, CDR1 is KGHSH and CDR2 is LQKENI. CDR3 nucleotides: TGTGCCAGCTCACCAATCAGCGGATCTAGCACAGATACGCAGTATTTT. Translation gives CASSPISGSSTDTQYF.

This clone was picked up one time. This chain links TRBV11-2 with TRBJ1-1, with D possibly TRBD1 on 6 matching bases. This CDR3 spans 14 amino acids. Trimming stripped 1 base from V and 5 bases from J, with 11 bases between. Germline V CDR1 and CDR2: SGHAT, FQNNGV. Here the CDR3 reads CASSLAGQGTEAFF. CDR3 nucleotide sequence: TGTGCCAGCAGCTTAGCCGGGCAGGGGACTGAAGCTTTCTTT.

The chain's CDR3 is CASSSPGQGPLEQYF. The DNA for the CDR3 is TGTGCCAGCAGCTCCCCGGGACAGGGACCTCTGGAGCAGTACTTC. This sequence joins TRBV7-8 and TRBJ2-7; 9 bases map to TRBD1. Per germline, CDR1 SGHVS and CDR2 FQNEAQ. The V gene end was trimmed by 4 bases and the J gene end by 7 bases; junction bases not matched to a gene: 11. This CDR3 is 15 amino acids long.

The V call is TRBV5-1, the J call TRBJ2-7; TRBD2 agrees at 8 bases. CDR1 is SGHRS and CDR2 is YFSETQ in the germline V gene. After removal of 7 bases from V and 7 bases from J, the junction contained 19 bases not matched to a gene. The CDR3 runs 16 residues. For the CDR3, the DNA is TGCGCCAGCCAATCAAGTCCTTTCGGGGGGGCTTGGGAGCAGTACTTC. This sequence encodes CASQSSPFGGAWEQYF.

The gene calls are TRBV19 and TRBJ1-5, with TRBD1 as a possible D gene (5 bases). Germline V lookup: CDR1 LNHDA, CDR2 SQIVND (reference sequence). Between the trimmed V and J ends, which lost 3 bases and 0 bases, there was a span of 9 bases. The CDR3 contains 15 residues. The CDR3 DNA reads TGTGCCAGTAGTATCATAGGGGATAGCAATCAGCCCCAGCATTTT. Encoded protein: CASSIIGDSNQPQHF.

The genes are TRBV2 and TRBJ2-7; TRBD2 matches 7 bases. The CDR3 is 15 residues long. V was clipped by 7 bases and J by 2 bases; unmatched bases: 11. The germline V gene has CDR1 SNHLY and CDR2 FYNNEI. The CDR3 loop is CASILGAGAAYEQYF. The CDR3 DNA reads TGTGCCAGCATCTTAGGGGCGGGAGCCGCCTACGAGCAGTACTTC.

The V and J genes are TRBV28 and TRBJ2-1; maybe TRBD1 (5 bases). Germline CDR1 is MDHEN and CDR2 is SYDVKM. V lost 6 bases and J lost 3, with 15 bases in between. This CDR3 has 15 amino acids. This CDR3 reads CASRKGRSDYNEQFF. In DNA, the CDR3 is TGTGCCAGCAGAAAGGGGCGATCAGACTACAATGAGCAGTTCTTC.

Points on this clone: The junction shows a germline mismatch at one end, possibly a read error. The rearrangement uses TRBV7-2 and TRBJ1-1; D gene uncertain. The CDR3 consists of 13 residues. Germline V lookup: CDR1 SGHTA, CDR2 FQGNSA. The CDR3 DNA follows: TGTGCCAGCAGCTTCGTCAGGAACTCTGAAGCTTTCTTT. Translating it yields CASSFVRNSEAFF.

The gene calls are TRBV2 and TRBJ2-5; D is perhaps TRBD1 (6 bases). Germline values: CDR1 SNHLY, CDR2 FYNNEI. Trimming removed 6 bases at V and 5 bases at J, with 13 bases between. This CDR3 has 13 amino acids. The CDR3 nucleotides read TGTGCCAGCAGGGGAACAGGGCTCGAGACCCAGTACTTC. Protein product: CASRGTGLETQYF. Supplemented by reference TRBV2 and TRBJ2-5, the full variable domain reads EPEVTQTPSHQVTQMGQEVILRCVPISNHLYFYWYRQILGQKVEFLVSFYNNEISEKSEIFDDQFSVERPDGSNFTLKIRSTKLEDSAMYFCASRGTGLETQYFGPGTRLLVL.

This chain joins TRBV18 and TRBJ2-1; the D gene is possibly TRBD2 (5 bases). The CDR3 runs 17 residues. The germline gives CDR1 KGHSH, CDR2 LQKENI. V was shortened by 3 bases and J by 1 base, with 16 bases between the two germline ends. CDR3: CASSPPAGVRSYNEQFF. The CDR3 nucleotides are TGTGCCAGCTCACCCCCCGCCGGGGTCCGTTCCTACAATGAGCAGTTCTTC.

This sequence joins TRBV19 and TRBJ1-5; D possibly corresponds to TRBD1 (5 bases). The V end was cut by 4 bases, the J end by 7 bases, with 17 bases between. CDR1 and CDR2 (germline): LNHDA, SQIVND (reference sequence). The CDR3 contains 15 residues. CDR3 region: CASSTPSRGPQPQHF. The DNA for the CDR3 is TGTGCCAGTAGTACCCCGAGTAGGGGTCCCCAGCCCCAGCATTTT.

V is TRBV5-4 and J is TRBJ2-7; 9 bases agree with TRBD1. Germline-derived CDR1 and CDR2 are SGHNT and YYREEE (reference sequence). V was pared by 4 bases and J by 2 bases, with 7 bases of the junction left unmatched. The length of the CDR3 is 15 residues. CDR3 amino acids: CASSRRQGGTYEQYF. CDR3 coding DNA: TGTGCCAGCAGCCGACGACAGGGGGGGACCTACGAGCAGTACTTC.

This chain uses TRBV6-1 with TRBJ2-7, with 8 bases that match TRBD2. After removal of 5 bases from V and 3 bases from J, the junction contained 3 bases not matched to a gene. The CDR3 loop spans 13 amino acids. CDR1 and CDR2 from the germline V gene are MNHNS and SASEGT. The CDR3 nucleotides are TGTGCCAGCAGTCCTAGCGGGTTCTACGAGCAGTACTTC. Protein product: CASSPSGFYEQYF.

The chain carries TRBV9 and TRBJ1-1, with D unresolved. Per the germline V gene, CDR1 is SGDLS and CDR2 is YYNGEE. V was trimmed by 6 bases and J by 1 base, leaving 16 bases between them. The length of the CDR3 is 15 residues. CDR3 nucleotides: TGTGCCAGCAATCTAGAGGGTAGGGAGAACACTGAAGCTTTCTTT. The encoded protein is CASNLEGRENTEAFF.

V gene TRBV4-2 combines with J gene TRBJ2-7; 8 bases are a match to TRBD1. The CDR3 covers 15 residues. The V and J ends lost 3 bases and 6 bases, in that order; junction bases with no gene match: 10. The V gene's germline CDR1 is LGHNA and CDR2 YNFKEQ. The CDR3 nucleotides are TGTGCCAGCAGCCAGGTCAGCAGGGGGCTGGTCGAGCAGTACTTC. Translating gives CASSQVSRGLVEQYF.

This chain links TRBV5-8 with TRBJ2-1; TRBD2 aligns across 13 bases. This CDR3 is 15 amino acids long. Germline V gene sequence: CDR1 SGHTS, CDR2 YDEGEE. J was trimmed by 7 bases and V by 4 bases; bases with no gene match: 5. The CDR3 is CASSAGTSGTNEQFF. The CDR3 region has the DNA TGTGCCAGCAGCGCCGGGACTAGCGGGACGAATGAGCAGTTCTTC.

The V gene is TRBV6-5, the J gene TRBJ2-7, with TRBD1 as a possible D gene (6 bases). Germline-derived CDR1 and CDR2 are MNHEY and SVGAGI. The CDR3 extends over 13 amino acids. Trimming pared 6 bases from V and 2 bases from J, leaving 11 bases between. The CDR3 DNA follows: TGTGCCAGCAGGAACGGACAGACCTACGAGCAGTACTTC. Amino acid sequence: CASRNGQTYEQYF.

This clone was observed once. The rearrangement uses TRBV4-2 and TRBJ2-1, with D perhaps TRBD2 (5 bases). The V and J ends lost 1 base and 1 base respectively, with 8 bases between them. Looked up from germline, CDR1 is LGHNA and CDR2 is YNFKEQ. CDR3 length equals 15 residues. The CDR3 coding sequence is TGTGCCAGCAGCCAAGGAGCGGAATCCTACAATGAGCAGTTCTTC. Amino acid sequence: CASSQGAESYNEQFF.

The chain has TRBV28 and TRBJ2-7, with TRBD2 identical over 14 bases. J gave up 6 bases and V 2 bases, and 3 bases lay outside the gene matches. This CDR3 has 15 residues. From germline, CDR1 is MDHEN and CDR2 SYDVKM. CDR3 sequence (DNA): TGTGCCAGCAGTTTAAGAGGACTAGCGGGGGGCGAGCAGTACTTC. This gives the protein CASSLRGLAGGEQYF.

V gene TRBV19 combines with J gene TRBJ2-3; 10 positions match TRBD2. Trimming cost V 6 bases and J 6 bases; bases outside gene matches: 12. The CDR3 length is 16 residues. Germline CDR1 LNHDA, CDR2 SQIVND (reference sequence). The DNA for the CDR3 is TGTGCCAGTAGCCTTCGGCCTAGCGGGAGCTGGGATACGCAGTATTTT. Translation: CASSLRPSGSWDTQYF.

This chain uses TRBV5-1 with TRBJ2-7; TRBD2 is a possible D gene (6 bases). The CDR3 has 16 amino acids. V lost 0 bases to trimming and J lost 0 bases, with 13 bases between them. Germline V gene data show CDR1 as SGHRS and CDR2 as YFSETQ. The CDR3 bases are TGCGCCAGCAGCTTGGGGCCGGGACTCAGCTCCTACGAGCAGTACTTC. Encoded protein: CASSLGPGLSSYEQYF.